This TCR beta chain was identified in a study of blood T cells in healthy people across ages. The study's findings and limits: TCR beta diversity correlated strongly with naive T cell percentage. Per million T cells, the diversity of TCR beta decreased roughly linearly as age advanced.

Per the germline V gene, CDR1 is LGHNA and CDR2 is YNFKEQ. The CDR3 spans 13 residues. V lost 1 base, J lost 6 bases, and 9 bases lay in between. Alongside a J-beta primer mix, a sample-barcoded 5' primer served in a second PCR lasting about 7 to 11 cycles. One entry per CDR3 protein, called by TCRdb with MiXCR from the 5' RACE reads. The sample includes 600,000 or so distinct CDR3 sequences, approximately 30% of them seen just once. In the case of this clonotype: Its antigen is undetermined.

The sample taken for sequencing was blood. The rearrangement joins TRBV4-2 to TRBJ1-2; maybe TRBD1 (5 bases). The clonotype was recovered from a woman older than 75 in good health. CDR3 coding DNA: TGTGCCAGCAGCCAAGGGGGCAGGGATGGCTACACCTTC. It codes for CASSQGGRDGYTF.